This T cell receptor beta chain appears in the sequencing data of a study of persistence of HIV-infected CD4 T cells. The immunoSEQ assay was version 4, run in survey mode. Profiling relied on immunoSEQ multiplex PCR, and the TCRdb table lists in-frame clones only, not all of them. The table has roughly 25,000 clones, about 74% seen once; the top ten hold about 1.7%. The stimulus was an HIV-1 Gag 15-mer peptide pool, roughly 1 ug/peptide/mL. Responding CD4+ T cells were sorted by upregulation of both CD40 ligand and CD69. Before stimulation, PBMCs underwent CD8+ T cell depletion. The CDR3 runs 16 residues. The germline V gene has CDR1 SGHRS and CDR2 YFSETQ. Trimming cost V 4 bases and J 4 bases, with 18 bases left between them. Of note for this clone: The antigen is unknown.

This chain connects TRBV5-1 to TRBJ2-1; perhaps TRBD1 as D (6 bases). Sample: CD4+ T cells sorted from PBMCs after roughly 18-hour stimulation, taken from a patient who received antiretroviral therapy. The TCR was taken from an adult man with HIV who was CMV-seropositive. DNA of the CDR3: TGCGCCAGCAGCCCGGACAGCCCTGGTGGTTACAATGAGCAGTTCTTC. It yields the protein CASSPDSPGGYNEQFF.